The present T cell receptor beta chain was sequenced within a study of cytomegalovirus exposure and HLA in healthy donors. The CDR3 runs 15 residues. V gave up 4 bases and J gave up 4 bases; unmatched junction bases: 8. Germline V lookup: CDR1 SGDLS, CDR2 YYNGEE. In this sample, this clone turned up once. The antigen is undetermined. Both 60 Vbeta primers and 13 Jbeta primers went into the PCR. TCRdb's table, derived via immunoSEQ multiplex PCR, lists solely in-frame clones and lacks some. The data contain 75,000 to 95,000 clones, 70% to 85% of them singletons. Study outcomes and limitations: For most TCR beta V segments, an earlier analysis put the productive rate at about 87% or about 30% of the time. Across donors, most TCRs were seen rarely, yet some public ones were widespread.

Donors consisted of healthy bone marrow donors. Though probably carrying unrecorded immune exposures, donors were nominally healthy at sampling. This TCR came from a human donor in good health. The sequenced sample was PBMCs. J is TRBJ1-2 and V is TRBV9, with 9 bases identical to TRBD1. The chain's CDR3 is CASSTSGTGIYGYTF. The CDR3 DNA reads as TGTGCCAGCAGCACCTCCGGGACAGGGATCTATGGCTACACCTTC.